These 16 T cell receptor beta chains originate from one sample sequenced in a study of OX40 agonist ivuxolimab in advanced cancers. Libraries were prepared by immunoSEQ multiplex PCR; TCRdb keeps only in-frame clonotypes and omits some of them. The repertoire holds over 150,000 clones, with approximately 94% as singletons. This specimen consisted of CD4+ or CD8+ T cells sorted from blood, obtained in a trial of the OX40 agonist ivuxolimab. The receptors here all came from an adult with an advanced solid tumor such as melanoma, head and neck, liver or kidney cancer.

The V and J genes are TRBV29-1 and TRBJ1-2; 9 nucleotides match TRBD1. CDR1 and CDR2 (germline): SQVTM, ANQGSEA. J lost 4 bases, V lost 7 bases, and 10 bases had no gene match. The length of the CDR3 is 14 residues. The CDR3 nucleotides are TGCAGCGCCTCTCCCGGGACAGGGCCCTATGGCTACACCTTC. Residues: CSASPGTGPYGYTF.

This chain connects TRBV5-1 to TRBJ1-2, with unresolved D. Trimming pared 2 bases from V and 3 bases from J, leaving 11 bases between. The CDR3 contains 14 residues. Per germline, CDR1 SGHRS and CDR2 YFSETQ. The chain's CDR3 is CASSLGRTDYGYTF. The DNA for the CDR3 is TGCGCCAGCAGCTTAGGAAGGACTGACTATGGCTACACCTTC. The full variable domain, with the rest looked up from reference TRBV5-1 and TRBJ1-2, is KAGVTQTPRYLIKTRGQQVTLSCSPISGHRSVSWYQQTPGQGLQFLFEYFSETQRNKGNFPGRFSGRQFSNSRSEMNVSTLELGDSALYLCASSLGRTDYGYTFGSGTRLTVV.

The chain links TRBV7-2 to TRBJ2-5, with D possibly matching TRBD1 (6 bases). CDR3 length equals 16 residues. Germline V CDR1 and CDR2: SGHTA, FQGNSA. The V and J ends lost 0 bases and 3 bases respectively, with 14 bases between them. CDR3 sequence: CASSLAYLGAKETQYF. For the CDR3, the DNA is TGTGCCAGCAGCTTAGCATATTTGGGGGCGAAAGAGACCCAGTACTTC.

CDR3 amino acids: CATSPKRGSTEAFF. The DNA of the CDR3 is TGTGCCACCTCCCCCAAGAGGGGGAGCACTGAAGCTTTCTTT. V usage is TRBV19 and J usage is TRBJ1-1, with D possibly being TRBD1 (6 bases). V was shortened by 10 bases and J by 4 bases, with 19 bases between the two germline ends. Germline CDR1 is LNHDA and CDR2 is SQIVND (reference sequence). This CDR3 has 14 amino acids.

The chain is built from TRBV25-1 and TRBJ1-2; D uncertain. V dropped 2 bases and J dropped 6 bases, with 10 bases sitting between them. Germline values: CDR1 MGHDK, CDR2 SYGVNS. CDR3 size: 13 residues. The DNA of the CDR3 is TGTGCCAGCAGTGAAGGAGAATGGGATGGCTACACCTTC. Translating gives CASSEGEWDGYTF.

The chain employs TRBV18 and TRBJ1-4, with D tentatively TRBD1 (6 bases). Trimming took off 1 base at V and 1 base at J, with 13 bases between the two ends. This CDR3 has 17 amino acids. Germline values: CDR1 KGHSH, CDR2 LQKENI. In DNA, the CDR3 is TGTGCCAGCTCACCACGGGAACAGGGTGGAACTAATGAAAAACTGTTTTTT. Its translation: CASSPREQGGTNEKLFF.

This clone appeared once. CDR3: CASSSGTVQETQYF. In nucleotides, the CDR3 is TGTGCCAGCAGCTCCGGGACCGTCCAAGAGACCCAGTACTTC. The rearrangement links TRBV5-4 to TRBJ2-5; D could derive from TRBD1 or TRBD2 (5 bases each). The CDR3 extends over 14 amino acids. Germline V CDR1 and CDR2: SGHNT, YYREEE (reference sequence). Trimming stripped 3 bases from V and 1 base from J, with 10 bases between.

This clone showed up just once. The chain recombines TRBV21-1 with TRBJ2-7. TRBV21-1 constitutes a pseudogene. The CDR3 extends over 15 amino acids. CDR3 sequence (DNA): TGTGCCAGCAGCAAAGGGGTAGGCGGACCCCGGGAGCAGTACTTC. This gives the protein CASSKGVGGPREQYF.

The chain couples TRBV9 to TRBJ1-1; no definite D call. Germline V gene lookup returns CDR1 SGDLS and CDR2 YYNGEE. The V gene lost 0 bases and the J gene lost 2 bases, with 8 bases spanning the gap. There are 14 residues in the CDR3. CDR3 in DNA: TGTGCCAGCAGCGTAGAGTTACGAAACACTGAAGCTTTCTTT. Its translation is CASSVELRNTEAFF.

V gene TRBV4-3 combines with J gene TRBJ2-1; TRBD2 matches at 14 bases. The trim removed 3 bases at V and 8 bases at J, leaving 12 bases unmatched. The CDR3 has 18 amino acids. The V gene's germline CDR1 is LGHNA and CDR2 YSLEER. Written as DNA, the CDR3 is TGCGCCAGCAGCCAGGGCCCGGGACTAGCGGGAGATGTCGATGAGCAGTTCTTC. It encodes CASSQGPGLAGDVDEQFF.

The rearrangement links TRBV4-2 to TRBJ1-2; TRBD1 aligns across 8 bases. CDR1 and CDR2 (germline): LGHNA, YNFKEQ. Trimming at V came to 0 bases and at J to 9 bases, leaving 6 bases not matched to a gene. This CDR3 contains 14 residues. CDR3 bases: TGTGCCAGCAGCCAAGAAGGGGGACAGGATCGCTACACCTTC. Encoded protein: CASSQEGGQDRYTF.

This chain joins TRBV25-1 and TRBJ1-4; D gene ambiguous. The CDR3 runs 12 residues. Trimming cost V 2 bases and J 7 bases, with 5 bases left between them. Germline V gene lookup returns CDR1 MGHDK and CDR2 SYGVNS. The CDR3 region is CASSEGSEKLFF. The CDR3 region has the DNA TGTGCCAGCAGTGAAGGAAGTGAAAAACTGTTTTTT.

The V gene is TRBV5-4, the J gene TRBJ1-2, with 9 bases matching TRBD1. Per the germline V gene, CDR1 is SGHNT and CDR2 is YYREEE (reference sequence). The CDR3 has 16 residues. J was trimmed by 4 bases and V by 0 bases; bases with no gene match: 7. In DNA, the CDR3 is TGTGCCAGCAGCTTGGGGGGGACAGGGTTGGGCTATGGCTACACCTTC. Its translation: CASSLGGTGLGYGYTF.

The rearrangement uses TRBV5-4 and TRBJ1-2; D perhaps matches TRBD1 (6 bases). The CDR3 spans 13 residues. Trimming stripped 4 bases from V and 7 bases from J, with 14 bases between. The V gene's germline CDR1 is SGHNT and CDR2 YYREEE (reference sequence). This CDR3 reads CASSETGGFGYTF. The CDR3 nucleotides are TGTGCCAGCAGCGAAACCGGGGGCTTTGGCTACACCTTC. The full variable domain, with the rest looked up from reference TRBV5-4 and TRBJ1-2, is ETGVTQSPTHLIKTRGQQVTLRCSSQSGHNTVSWYQQALGQGPQFIFQYYREEENGRGNFPPRFSGLQFPNYSSELNVNALELDDSALYLCASSETGGFGYTFGSGTRLTVV.

As to this clone: Germline is not matched at one junction end, which may reflect a read error. The chain uses TRBV6-6 and TRBJ2-7; 7 bases are shared with TRBD1. The CDR3 sequence is 14 residues long. Germline CDR1 and CDR2: MNHNY and SVGAGI (reference sequence). Here the CDR3 reads CASSTFRGRQGLDF. CDR3 nucleotides: TGTGCCAGCAGTACCTTTCGGGGTAGACAGGGCCTAGACTTC.

The rearrangement joins TRBV2 to TRBJ2-7, with 7 bases aligning to TRBD1. Losses at the gene ends were 8 bases for V and 4 bases for J; bases not matched to a gene: 5. Germline V gene lookup returns CDR1 SNHLY and CDR2 FYNNEI. There are 12 residues in the CDR3. The chain's CDR3 is CASDWTGYEQYF. CDR3 nucleotides: TGTGCCAGCGATTGGACAGGATACGAGCAGTACTTC.